This is a list of T cell receptor beta chains from one sample in a study of cytomegalovirus exposure and HLA in healthy donors. Here immunoSEQ multiplex PCR was the method, and the copy in TCRdb shows in-frame clones only, minus some. This sample yields roughly 150,000 clones, of which 60% to 80% are seen a single time; around 14% belongs to the top ten. Input material: PBMCs. Source of these receptors: a middle-aged woman in good health and CMV-seronegative. Both conserved end residues are part of each CDR3. The order of the fields is CDR3 length, D gene, J gene, clone size, V gene, CDR3 protein, CDR3 DNA. The D gene is left open where the match is weak. Only part of the rows carry a size: once, few, many, or a class if the clone is expanded.

cdr3_length: 15; d_call: .; j_call: TRBJ2-6; clone_size: once; v_call: TRBV11-2; cdr3_aa: CASSGEWGGANVLTF; cdr3_nt: TGTGCCAGCAGTGGGGAGTGGGGAGGGGCCAACGTCCTGACTTTC
cdr3_length: 14; d_call: .; j_call: TRBJ1-6; clone_size: .; v_call: TRBV7-6; cdr3_aa: CASSLARTNSPLHF; cdr3_nt: TGTGCCAGCAGCTTGGCCCGTACCAATTCACCCCTCCACTTT
cdr3_length: 14; d_call: TRBD2; j_call: TRBJ2-1; clone_size: few; v_call: TRBV4-2; cdr3_aa: CASSQGPRDYQQFF; cdr3_nt: TGTGCCAGCAGCCAGGGACCCCGGGACTACCAGCAGTTCTTC
cdr3_length: 18; d_call: TRBD1; j_call: TRBJ2-4; clone_size: .; v_call: TRBV7-2; cdr3_aa: CASSSRDSSLLAKNIQYF; cdr3_nt: TGTGCCAGCAGCAGCCGGGACAGTAGCTTGCTAGCCAAAAACATTCAGTACTTC
cdr3_length: 14; d_call: .; j_call: TRBJ1-4; clone_size: .; v_call: TRBV19; cdr3_aa: CASSIGTANEKLFF; cdr3_nt: TGTGCCAGTAGTATAGGCACAGCTAATGAAAAACTGTTTTTT
cdr3_length: 14; d_call: .; j_call: TRBJ1-5; clone_size: .; v_call: TRBV5-1; cdr3_aa: CASSLEGREQPQHF; cdr3_nt: TGCGCCAGCAGCTTGGAGGGGCGGGAACAGCCCCAGCATTTT
cdr3_length: 16; d_call: .; j_call: TRBJ2-6; clone_size: few; v_call: TRBV5-1; cdr3_aa: CASSLGEETGANVLTF; cdr3_nt: TGCGCCAGCAGCTTGGGTGAGGAAACCGGGGCCAACGTCCTGACTTTC
cdr3_length: 16; d_call: TRBD2; j_call: TRBJ2-7; clone_size: .; v_call: TRBV28; cdr3_aa: CASSPVLAGGPYEQYF; cdr3_nt: TGTGCCAGCAGTCCCGTTCTAGCGGGAGGGCCCTACGAGCAGTACTTC
cdr3_length: 15; d_call: .; j_call: TRBJ2-3; clone_size: .; v_call: TRBV7-2; cdr3_aa: CASSLSSGYADTQYF; cdr3_nt: TGTGCCAGCAGCTTAAGTTCGGGTTACGCAGATACGCAGTATTTT
cdr3_length: 16; d_call: TRBD2; j_call: TRBJ2-3; clone_size: .; v_call: TRBV10-2; cdr3_aa: CASSNPTSGITDTQYF; cdr3_nt: TGCGCCAGCAGTAACCCGACTAGCGGCATCACAGATACGCAGTATTTT
cdr3_length: 14; d_call: TRBD1; j_call: TRBJ2-7; clone_size: .; v_call: TRBV27; cdr3_aa: CASKSDRDSYEQYF; cdr3_nt: TGTGCCAGCAAGAGCGACAGGGACTCCTACGAGCAGTACTTC
cdr3_length: 13; d_call: .; j_call: TRBJ1-2; clone_size: .; v_call: TRBV5-6; cdr3_aa: CASSSQGAYGYTF; cdr3_nt: TGTGCCAGCAGCTCCCAGGGTGCCTATGGCTACACCTTC
cdr3_length: 14; d_call: .; j_call: TRBJ2-5; clone_size: .; v_call: TRBV5-1; cdr3_aa: CASSSYSVRETQYF; cdr3_nt: TGCGCCAGCAGCTCTTATAGCGTAAGGGAGACCCAGTACTTC
cdr3_length: 17; d_call: .; j_call: TRBJ2-2; clone_size: .; v_call: TRBV4-1; cdr3_aa: CASSQRILEPNTGELFF; cdr3_nt: TGCGCCAGCAGCCAGAGGATACTTGAACCGAACACCGGGGAGCTGTTTTTT
cdr3_length: 13; d_call: TRBD1; j_call: TRBJ1-2; clone_size: .; v_call: TRBV4-2; cdr3_aa: CASSQGQGFGYTF; cdr3_nt: TGTGCCAGCAGCCAAGGACAGGGGTTTGGCTACACCTTC
cdr3_length: 15; d_call: .; j_call: TRBJ2-2; clone_size: .; v_call: TRBV18; cdr3_aa: CASSLTVSGSGELFF; cdr3_nt: TGTGCCAGCTCACTCACGGTGTCGGGGTCCGGGGAGCTGTTTTTT
cdr3_length: 12; d_call: .; j_call: TRBJ1-2; clone_size: .; v_call: TRBV5-4; cdr3_aa: CASSLDGLGYTF; cdr3_nt: TGTGCCAGCAGCTTGGATGGGCTCGGCTACACCTTC
cdr3_length: 13; d_call: .; j_call: TRBJ2-5; clone_size: .; v_call: TRBV7-3; cdr3_aa: CASSFFHQETQYF; cdr3_nt: TGTGCCAGCAGCTTTTTCCATCAGGAGACCCAGTACTTC
cdr3_length: 13; d_call: .; j_call: TRBJ2-2; clone_size: .; v_call: TRBV7-9; cdr3_aa: CASSPEGTGELFF; cdr3_nt: TGTGCCAGCAGCCCGGAGGGCACCGGGGAGCTGTTTTTT
cdr3_length: 15; d_call: .; j_call: TRBJ1-5; clone_size: .; v_call: TRBV5-1; cdr3_aa: CASSLDNSQNQPQHF; cdr3_nt: TGCGCCAGCAGCTTGGATAACAGTCAAAATCAGCCCCAGCATTTT
cdr3_length: 14; d_call: .; j_call: TRBJ2-4; clone_size: .; v_call: TRBV25-1; cdr3_aa: CASSDRDTPRIQYF; cdr3_nt: TGTGCCAGCAGTGATAGGGACACCCCAAGGATTCAGTACTTC
cdr3_length: 13; d_call: TRBD2; j_call: TRBJ2-1; clone_size: .; v_call: TRBV10-3; cdr3_aa: CATTSGREDEQFF; cdr3_nt: TGTGCCACGACTAGCGGGAGAGAGGATGAGCAGTTCTTC
cdr3_length: 16; d_call: .; j_call: TRBJ2-3; clone_size: .; v_call: TRBV4-3; cdr3_aa: CASSQTWGRGTDTQYF; cdr3_nt: TGCGCCAGCAGCCAAACCTGGGGGCGCGGGACAGATACGCAGTATTTT
cdr3_length: 16; d_call: TRBD2; j_call: TRBJ2-1; clone_size: .; v_call: TRBV28; cdr3_aa: CASSQRTSGSYNEQFF; cdr3_nt: TGTGCCAGCAGCCAGAGGACTAGCGGGAGTTACAATGAGCAGTTCTTC
cdr3_length: 11; d_call: .; j_call: TRBJ2-1; clone_size: few; v_call: TRBV11-3; cdr3_aa: CASSSDRQLFF; cdr3_nt: TGTGCCAGCAGCTCAGACAGGCAATTGTTCTTC
cdr3_length: 18; d_call: TRBD1; j_call: TRBJ2-1; clone_size: few; v_call: TRBV5-8; cdr3_aa: CASSLRQKGQVPYNEQFF; cdr3_nt: TGTGCCAGCAGCTTGCGTCAGAAGGGACAGGTACCCTACAATGAGCAGTTCTTC
cdr3_length: 16; d_call: TRBD1; j_call: TRBJ1-2; clone_size: .; v_call: TRBV5-1; cdr3_aa: CASSNSGQGSAYGYTF; cdr3_nt: TGCGCCAGCAGCAACTCGGGACAGGGAAGTGCCTATGGCTACACCTTC
cdr3_length: 19; d_call: TRBD2; j_call: TRBJ2-6; clone_size: .; v_call: TRBV27; cdr3_aa: CASSLAMGLAGSGANVLTF; cdr3_nt: TGTGCCAGCAGTTTAGCAATGGGACTAGCGGGATCTGGGGCCAACGTCCTGACTTTC
cdr3_length: 15; d_call: .; j_call: TRBJ2-7; clone_size: .; v_call: TRBV7-2; cdr3_aa: CASSLVGTAAYEQYF; cdr3_nt: TGTGCCAGCAGCTTAGTGGGGACTGCAGCCTACGAGCAGTACTTC
cdr3_length: 15; d_call: TRBD1; j_call: TRBJ1-2; clone_size: .; v_call: TRBV6-5; cdr3_aa: CASSYSKAGGYGYTF; cdr3_nt: TGTGCCAGCAGTTACTCGAAGGCAGGGGGCTATGGCTACACCTTC
cdr3_length: 14; d_call: TRBD2; j_call: TRBJ2-3; clone_size: .; v_call: TRBV10-3; cdr3_aa: CAIMGSGSADTQYF; cdr3_nt: TGTGCCATCATGGGTAGCGGGAGTGCAGATACGCAGTATTTT
cdr3_length: 13; d_call: .; j_call: TRBJ2-3; clone_size: .; v_call: TRBV9; cdr3_aa: CASSPSYINTQYF; cdr3_nt: TGTGCCAGCAGCCCTTCTTACATTAATACGCAGTATTTT
cdr3_length: 16; d_call: .; j_call: TRBJ2-5; clone_size: .; v_call: TRBV5-6; cdr3_aa: CASRPGVADYQETQYF; cdr3_nt: TGTGCCAGCAGACCCGGGGTAGCGGACTATCAAGAGACCCAGTACTTC
cdr3_length: 15; d_call: .; j_call: TRBJ1-4; clone_size: .; v_call: TRBV5-1; cdr3_aa: CASSLGRATNEKLFF; cdr3_nt: TGCGCCAGCAGCTTGGGGAGGGCAACTAATGAAAAACTGTTTTTT
cdr3_length: 15; d_call: TRBD1; j_call: TRBJ1-3; clone_size: .; v_call: TRBV19; cdr3_aa: CASSMGQGEGSTIYF; cdr3_nt: TGTGCCAGTAGTATGGGACAGGGGGAAGGAAGCACCATATATTTT
cdr3_length: 15; d_call: .; j_call: TRBJ2-1; clone_size: .; v_call: TRBV6-1; cdr3_aa: CASSEAPQIYNEQFF; cdr3_nt: TGTGCCAGCAGTGAAGCTCCCCAGATCTACAATGAGCAGTTCTTC
cdr3_length: 16; d_call: .; j_call: TRBJ2-3; clone_size: .; v_call: TRBV5-6; cdr3_aa: CASSSRKTRLTDTQYF; cdr3_nt: TGTGCCAGCAGCTCGCGTAAGACTAGACTCACAGATACGCAGTATTTT
cdr3_length: 12; d_call: .; j_call: TRBJ1-2; clone_size: .; v_call: TRBV29-1; cdr3_aa: CSVEGPNYGYTF; cdr3_nt: TGCAGCGTGGAGGGGCCGAACTATGGCTACACCTTC
cdr3_length: 15; d_call: .; j_call: TRBJ2-7; clone_size: .; v_call: TRBV4-2; cdr3_aa: CASSQDSRVTYEQYF; cdr3_nt: TGTGCCAGCAGCCAAGATTCCCGGGTTACCTACGAGCAGTACTTC
cdr3_length: 15; d_call: .; j_call: TRBJ2-5; clone_size: .; v_call: TRBV5-1; cdr3_aa: CASSLGSPSSEAQYF; cdr3_nt: TGCGCCAGCAGCTTGGGGTCACCTAGTAGTGAGGCCCAGTACTTC
cdr3_length: 11; d_call: .; j_call: TRBJ2-3; clone_size: few; v_call: TRBV5-8; cdr3_aa: CASIIRDTQYF; cdr3_nt: TGTGCCAGCATCATCAGAGATACGCAGTATTTT
cdr3_length: 14; d_call: .; j_call: TRBJ2-7; clone_size: .; v_call: TRBV19; cdr3_aa: CASSIRGRSYEQYF; cdr3_nt: TGTGCCAGTAGTATAAGGGGTAGGAGCTACGAGCAGTACTTC
cdr3_length: 15; d_call: TRBD1; j_call: TRBJ1-3; clone_size: few; v_call: TRBV7-8; cdr3_aa: CASSLRQGGGNTIYF; cdr3_nt: TGTGCCAGCAGCTTACGACAGGGAGGTGGAAACACCATATATTTT
cdr3_length: 15; d_call: .; j_call: TRBJ1-5; clone_size: .; v_call: TRBV5-8; cdr3_aa: CASSLYRNSNQPQHF; cdr3_nt: TGTGCCAGCAGCTTGTACAGGAACAGCAATCAGCCCCAGCATTTT
cdr3_length: 12; d_call: .; j_call: TRBJ1-5; clone_size: .; v_call: TRBV28; cdr3_aa: CASSLLYQPQHF; cdr3_nt: TGTGCCAGCAGTTTACTCTATCAGCCCCAGCATTTT
cdr3_length: 12; d_call: .; j_call: TRBJ1-2; clone_size: .; v_call: TRBV30; cdr3_aa: CAWSVGGYGYTF; cdr3_nt: TGTGCCTGGAGCGTCGGGGGCTATGGCTACACCTTC
cdr3_length: 15; d_call: .; j_call: TRBJ1-5; clone_size: few; v_call: TRBV27; cdr3_aa: CASSPTSRGNQPQHF; cdr3_nt: TGTGCCAGCAGTCCTACCTCGCGAGGCAATCAGCCCCAGCATTTT
cdr3_length: 15; d_call: .; j_call: TRBJ2-7; clone_size: .; v_call: TRBV29-1; cdr3_aa: CSVRGTGTTDYEQYF; cdr3_nt: TGCAGCGTCCGCGGTACCGGGACAACTGATTACGAGCAGTACTTC
cdr3_length: 15; d_call: TRBD1; j_call: TRBJ1-6; clone_size: few; v_call: TRBV18; cdr3_aa: CASSPGTGADSPLHF; cdr3_nt: TGTGCCAGCTCACCGGGGACAGGGGCGGATTCACCCCTCCACTTT
cdr3_length: 15; d_call: TRBD2; j_call: TRBJ2-1; clone_size: .; v_call: TRBV27; cdr3_aa: CASSFFGRAYNEQFF; cdr3_nt: TGTGCCAGCAGTTTTTTCGGGAGGGCCTACAATGAGCAGTTCTTC
cdr3_length: 15; d_call: .; j_call: TRBJ1-2; clone_size: .; v_call: TRBV9; cdr3_aa: CASSVGGVFNYGYTF; cdr3_nt: TGTGCCAGCAGCGTAGGGGGGGTGTTTAACTATGGCTACACCTTC
cdr3_length: 18; d_call: .; j_call: TRBJ2-1; clone_size: .; v_call: TRBV5-1; cdr3_aa: CASSLVVRGLAGYNEQFF; cdr3_nt: TGCGCCAGCAGCTTGGTAGTCAGGGGGTTAGCGGGATACAATGAGCAGTTCTTC
cdr3_length: 15; d_call: TRBD2; j_call: TRBJ2-7; clone_size: .; v_call: TRBV6-5; cdr3_aa: CASRPASGKGYEQYF; cdr3_nt: TGTGCCAGCAGACCAGCTAGCGGGAAAGGATACGAGCAGTACTTC
cdr3_length: 12; d_call: .; j_call: TRBJ1-1; clone_size: .; v_call: TRBV5-1; cdr3_aa: CASRRPRGGAFF; cdr3_nt: TGCGCCAGCAGACGACCACGTGGAGGAGCTTTCTTT
cdr3_length: 14; d_call: .; j_call: TRBJ1-5; clone_size: once; v_call: TRBV27; cdr3_aa: CASSFSRSNQPQHF; cdr3_nt: TGTGCCAGCAGTTTTAGCAGAAGCAATCAGCCCCAGCATTTT